These 13 T cell receptor beta chains share one sample of origin, sequenced in a study of blood T cell repertoires in COVID-19. The repertoire was sequenced with immunoSEQ multiplex PCR; TCRdb's copy has only in-frame clones and lacks some. The table lists under 55,000 clones, almost 85% of them singletons. Specimen: peripheral blood. The receptors here all came from a human donor in a cohort sampled during active COVID-19.

The gene calls are TRBV19 and TRBJ2-3; TRBD2 matches 9 bases. The trim removed 3 bases at V and 1 base at J, leaving 5 bases unmatched. CDR3 length equals 16 residues. Germline lookup yields CDR1 LNHDA and CDR2 SQIVND (reference sequence). The CDR3 reads CASSMATSGRTDTQYF. CDR3 DNA: TGTGCCAGTAGTATGGCGACTAGCGGACGCACAGATACGCAGTATTTT.

The chain combines TRBV6-2 or TRBV6-3 with TRBJ2-1, with 10 bases aligning to TRBD2. The CDR3 is 15 residues long. Unmatched junction bases numbered 4, after V lost 2 bases and J lost 6 bases. In germline, CDR1 is MNHEY, CDR2 SVGEGT. CDR3 in amino acids: CASSYQSGRGNEQFF. The CDR3 DNA reads TGTGCCAGCAGTTACCAAAGCGGGAGGGGCAATGAGCAGTTCTTC.

The rearrangement links TRBV29-1 to TRBJ2-1, with 7 nucleotides matching TRBD2. The CDR3 extends over 15 amino acids. Germline CDR1 reads SQVTM; CDR2 reads ANQGSEA. V dropped 4 bases and J dropped 0; count of bases not matched to a gene: 6. In DNA form, the CDR3 reads TGCAGCGTTGGGCGGGAGCCCAGCTCCTACAATGAGCAGTTCTTC. The encoded protein is CSVGREPSSYNEQFF.

The chain employs TRBV7-9 and TRBJ2-7; D is possibly TRBD2 (6 bases). With 5 bases removed from V and 6 bases from J, the gap between germline ends came to 11 bases. This CDR3 is 12 amino acids long. The germline V gene has CDR1 SEHNR and CDR2 FQNEAQ (reference sequence). This CDR3 reads CASSRGDGEQYF. The CDR3 DNA is TGTGCCAGCAGCCGCGGGGATGGCGAGCAGTACTTC.

The CDR3 is CAWSWDYTDTQYF. In DNA, the CDR3 is TGTGCCTGGAGTTGGGACTACACAGATACGCAGTATTTT. This chain connects TRBV30 to TRBJ2-3; TRBD2 aligns across 7 bases. The CDR3 totals 13 residues. Looked up from germline, CDR1 is GTSNPN and CDR2 is SVGIG (reference sequence). The J segment lost 2 bases and the V segment lost 2 bases, leaving 1 base of the junction unmatched.

V is TRBV29-1 and J is TRBJ2-3; no clear D. CDR3 size: 14 residues. The V end lost 5 bases, the J end lost 3 bases, and 15 bases lay between the germline ends. Germline CDR1 and CDR2: SQVTM and ANQGSEA. Here the CDR3 DNA reads TGCAGCGTTCTCACCGGTCATTTTACAGATACGCAGTATTTT. It yields the protein CSVLTGHFTDTQYF.

J is TRBJ1-2 and V is TRBV6-5, with D unresolved. The V and J ends lost 2 bases and 4 bases respectively, with 8 bases between them. CDR1 and CDR2 from the germline V gene are MNHEY and SVGAGI. This CDR3 region has 13 residues. This chain's CDR3 is CASSYGQSYGYTF. Here the CDR3 DNA reads TGTGCCAGCAGTTACGGGCAGTCCTATGGCTACACCTTC.

This chain joins TRBV29-1 and TRBJ2-5; tentatively, D is TRBD2 (7 bases). In germline, CDR1 is SQVTM, CDR2 ANQGSEA. Trimming removed 7 bases at V and 5 bases at J, with 20 bases between. CDR3 size: 14 residues. This CDR3 reads CSADPAGAGETQYF. CDR3 sequence (DNA): TGCAGCGCCGACCCTGCGGGGGCTGGGGAGACCCAGTACTTC.

The chain carries TRBV18 and TRBJ2-2; 9 bases are shared with TRBD2. V was clipped by 0 bases and J by 4 bases; unmatched bases: 3. The germline V gene has CDR1 KGHSH and CDR2 LQKENI. CDR3 size: 16 residues. CDR3: CASSPPSLAGTGELFF. The CDR3 DNA sequence: TGTGCCAGCTCACCACCGTCACTAGCGGGCACCGGGGAGCTGTTTTTT.

The table lists this clone with a few counts. The J gene is TRBJ1-3, the V gene TRBV5-1; the D is unclear. Per the germline V gene, CDR1 is SGHRS and CDR2 is YFSETQ. This CDR3 has 14 residues. V lost 4 bases and J lost 4, with 12 bases in between. The CDR3 DNA reads as TGCGCCAGCAGCCCTGACCCGGGGGGAAACACCATATATTTT. Protein sequence: CASSPDPGGNTIYF.

V gene TRBV28 combines with J gene TRBJ2-3, with 12 bases that match TRBD2. The CDR3 extends over 19 amino acids. Losses at the gene ends were 4 bases for V and 2 bases for J; bases not matched to a gene: 13. CDR1 is MDHEN and CDR2 is SYDVKM in the germline V gene. In nucleotides, the CDR3 is TGTGCCAGCAGTTCGGAGGTGACTAGCGGGAGAGGGAACACAGATACGCAGTATTTT. It is translated as CASSSEVTSGRGNTDTQYF.

The CDR3, as DNA: TGTGCCAGCTCACGCTCCGTGACTAGCGGGAGCAATGAGCAGTTCTTC. It encodes CASSRSVTSGSNEQFF. The chain couples TRBV18 to TRBJ2-1; 12 bases map to TRBD2. V dropped 4 bases and J dropped 6; count of bases not matched to a gene: 7. Germline assignment: CDR1 KGHSH and CDR2 LQKENI. The CDR3 is 16 amino acids.

This chain joins TRBV5-6 and TRBJ2-3; D possibly corresponds to TRBD2 (6 bases). Germline V gene data show CDR1 as SGHDT and CDR2 as YYEEEE. This CDR3 has 15 amino acids. Trimming cost V 3 bases and J 5 bases, with 16 bases left between them. CDR3 DNA: TGTGCCAGCAGCTGGAGACTAGGCGGAGGAGATACGCAGTATTTT. Amino acids: CASSWRLGGGDTQYF.